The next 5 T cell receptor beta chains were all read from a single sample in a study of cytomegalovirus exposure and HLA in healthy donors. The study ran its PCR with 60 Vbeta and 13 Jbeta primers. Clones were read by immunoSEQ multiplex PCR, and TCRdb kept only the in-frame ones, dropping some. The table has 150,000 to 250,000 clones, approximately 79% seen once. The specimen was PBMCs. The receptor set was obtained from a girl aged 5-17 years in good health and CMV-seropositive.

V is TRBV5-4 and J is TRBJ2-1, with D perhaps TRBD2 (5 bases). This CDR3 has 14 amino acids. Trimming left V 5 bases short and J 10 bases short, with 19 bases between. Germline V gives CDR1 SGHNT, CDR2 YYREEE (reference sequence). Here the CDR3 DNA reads TGTGCCAGCAGTTCCCGGGAACTCCTTTTGGAGCAGTTCTTC. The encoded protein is CASSSRELLLEQFF.

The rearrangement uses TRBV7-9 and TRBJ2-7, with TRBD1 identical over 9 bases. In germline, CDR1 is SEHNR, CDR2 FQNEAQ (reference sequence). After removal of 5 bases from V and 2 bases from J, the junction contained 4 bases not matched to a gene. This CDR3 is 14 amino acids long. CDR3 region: CASSDGQGPYEQYF. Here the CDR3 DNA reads TGTGCCAGCAGCGACGGACAGGGGCCCTACGAGCAGTACTTC.

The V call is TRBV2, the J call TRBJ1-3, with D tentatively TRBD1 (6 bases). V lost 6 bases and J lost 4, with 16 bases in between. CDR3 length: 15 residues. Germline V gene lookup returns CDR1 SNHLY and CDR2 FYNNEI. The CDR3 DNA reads TGTGCCAGCAGGCCACTACAGGGATCAGGAAACACCATATATTTT. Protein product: CASRPLQGSGNTIYF. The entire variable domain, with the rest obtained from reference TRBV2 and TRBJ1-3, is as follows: EPEVTQTPSHQVTQMGQEVILRCVPISNHLYFYWYRQILGQKVEFLVSFYNNEISEKSEIFDDQFSVERPDGSNFTLKIRSTKLEDSAMYFCASRPLQGSGNTIYFGEGSWLTVV.

The CDR3 coding sequence is TGTGCCAGCAGCTGGGTATGGGGGCAGCCAGGGGCATACGAGCAGTACTTC. It codes for CASSWVWGQPGAYEQYF. The J gene is TRBJ2-7, the V gene TRBV21-1; the D call in the table, TRBD1, was not verified against the DNA. TRBV21-1 is termed a pseudogene. The CDR3 has 17 residues.

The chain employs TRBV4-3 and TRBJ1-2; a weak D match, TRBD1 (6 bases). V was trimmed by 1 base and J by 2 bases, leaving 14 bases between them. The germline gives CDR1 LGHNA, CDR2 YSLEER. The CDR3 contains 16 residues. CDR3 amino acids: CASSQAVDSSNYGYTF. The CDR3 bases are TGCGCCAGCAGCCAAGCAGTGGACAGCTCCAACTATGGCTACACCTTC.